Sequencing of this T cell receptor (beta chain) was carried out in a study of CD8+ T cells in alopecia areata. Specified treatment: oral pan-JAK inhibitor, 5-10 mg twice daily. Peripheral blood samples and lesional scalp punch biopsies were obtained from alopecia areata patients. RNA extraction and reverse transcription yielded cDNA as sequencing template. Assay used: immunoSEQ multiplex PCR; TCRdb lists only in-frame clones, some missing. The sample has some 150,000 clones, approximately 86% seen once. The germline V and J ends were trimmed by 0 bases and 5 bases, with 8 bases remaining between them. The CDR3 runs 14 residues. The germline gives CDR1 WSHSY, CDR2 SAAADI.

The rearrangement joins TRBV10-2 to TRBJ1-5; D is unclear. The source is a human donor with alopecia areata. Material: CD8+ T cells sorted from blood, obtained at week 4, from a patient treated with tofacitinib. CDR3 region: CASSESGWDQPQHF. The CDR3 region has the DNA TGCGCCAGCAGTGAGTCAGGGTGGGATCAGCCCCAGCATTTT.